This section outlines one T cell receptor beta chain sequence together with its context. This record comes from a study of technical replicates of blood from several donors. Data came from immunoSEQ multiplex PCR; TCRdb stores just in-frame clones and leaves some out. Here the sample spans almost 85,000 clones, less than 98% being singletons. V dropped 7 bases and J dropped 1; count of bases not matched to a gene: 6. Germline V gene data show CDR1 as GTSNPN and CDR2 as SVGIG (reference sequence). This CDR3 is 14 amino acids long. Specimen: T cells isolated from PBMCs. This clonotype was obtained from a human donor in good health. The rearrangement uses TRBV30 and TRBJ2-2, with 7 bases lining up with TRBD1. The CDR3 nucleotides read TGTGCCTCCACAGGGGATAGGAACACCGGGGAGCTGTTTTTT. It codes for CASTGDRNTGELFF.